This TCR beta chain was recorded in a study of blood T cells in healthy people across ages. Sample-barcoded 5' priming and a J-beta primer mix drove a second PCR of 7 to 11 cycles. TCRdb recomputed calls from the 5' RACE reads with MiXCR, one row per CDR3 protein. The sample holds 550,000 to 600,000 distinct CDR3 sequences, around 50% seen once. The CDR3 spans 13 residues. This clonotype was sampled from a man older than 75 in good health. The rearrangement uses TRBV21-1 and TRBJ2-5; whether TRBD2, the table's D call, matches the DNA was not checked. TRBV21-1 is noted as a pseudogene. Sample: blood. This CDR3 reads CASNLGDQETQYF. CDR3 in DNA: TGTGCCAGCAACCTAGGGGATCAGGAGACCCAGTACTTC.